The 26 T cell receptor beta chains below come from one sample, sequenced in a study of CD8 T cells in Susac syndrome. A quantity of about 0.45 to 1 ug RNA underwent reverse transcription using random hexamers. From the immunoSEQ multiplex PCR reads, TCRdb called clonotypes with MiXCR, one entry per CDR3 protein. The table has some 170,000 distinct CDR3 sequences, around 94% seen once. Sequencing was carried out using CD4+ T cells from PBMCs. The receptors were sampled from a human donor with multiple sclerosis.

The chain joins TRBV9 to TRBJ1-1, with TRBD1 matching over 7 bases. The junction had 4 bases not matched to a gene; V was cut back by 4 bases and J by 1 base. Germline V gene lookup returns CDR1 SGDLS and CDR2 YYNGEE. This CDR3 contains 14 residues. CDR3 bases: TGTGCCAGCAGCCTTTGGACAGGGAACACTGAAGCTTTCTTT. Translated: CASSLWTGNTEAFF.

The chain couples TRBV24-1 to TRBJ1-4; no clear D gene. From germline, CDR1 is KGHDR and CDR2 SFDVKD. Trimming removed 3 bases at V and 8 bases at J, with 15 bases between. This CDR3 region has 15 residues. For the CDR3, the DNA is TGTGCCACCAGTGATGGGTCTACCGAGCGGGAAAAACTGTTTTTT. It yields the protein CATSDGSTEREKLFF.

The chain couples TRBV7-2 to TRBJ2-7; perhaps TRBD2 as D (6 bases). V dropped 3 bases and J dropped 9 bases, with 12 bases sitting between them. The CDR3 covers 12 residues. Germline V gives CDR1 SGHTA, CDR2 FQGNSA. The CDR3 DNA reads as TGTGCCAGCAGCTTCCAGGGAGCGGGGCAGTACTTC. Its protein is CASSFQGAGQYF.

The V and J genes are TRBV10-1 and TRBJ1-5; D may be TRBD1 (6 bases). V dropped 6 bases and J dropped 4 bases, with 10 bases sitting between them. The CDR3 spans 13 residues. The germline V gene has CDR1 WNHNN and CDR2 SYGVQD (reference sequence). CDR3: CASSGGRNQPQHF. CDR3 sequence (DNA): TGCGCCAGCAGCGGGGGGCGTAATCAGCCCCAGCATTTT.

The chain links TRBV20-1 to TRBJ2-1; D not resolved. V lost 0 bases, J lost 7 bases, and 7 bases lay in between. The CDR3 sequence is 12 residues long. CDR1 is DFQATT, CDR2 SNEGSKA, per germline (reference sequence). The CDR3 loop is CSARDSLNEQFF. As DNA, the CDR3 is TGCAGTGCTAGAGATTCATTGAATGAGCAGTTCTTC.

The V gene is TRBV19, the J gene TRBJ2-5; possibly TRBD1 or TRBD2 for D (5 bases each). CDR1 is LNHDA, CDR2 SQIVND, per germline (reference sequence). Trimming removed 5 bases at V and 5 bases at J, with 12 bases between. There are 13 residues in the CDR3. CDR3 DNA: TGTGCCAGTAGTCCTCTAGCAGGGGAGACCCAGTACTTC. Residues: CASSPLAGETQYF.

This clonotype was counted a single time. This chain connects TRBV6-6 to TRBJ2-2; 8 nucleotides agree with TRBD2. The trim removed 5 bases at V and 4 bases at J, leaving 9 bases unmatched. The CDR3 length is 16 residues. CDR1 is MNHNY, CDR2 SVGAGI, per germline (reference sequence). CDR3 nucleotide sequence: TGTGCCAGCAGTCCACCGGGGGGGTTAATCACCGGGGAGCTGTTTTTT. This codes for CASSPPGGLITGELFF.

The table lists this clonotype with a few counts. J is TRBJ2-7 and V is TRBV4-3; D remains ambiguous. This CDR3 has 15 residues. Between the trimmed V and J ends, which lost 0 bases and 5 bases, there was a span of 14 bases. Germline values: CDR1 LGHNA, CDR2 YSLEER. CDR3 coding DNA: TGCGCCAGCAGCCAAGATCGAAGGCCATCGGACGAGCAGTACTTC. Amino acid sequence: CASSQDRRPSDEQYF.

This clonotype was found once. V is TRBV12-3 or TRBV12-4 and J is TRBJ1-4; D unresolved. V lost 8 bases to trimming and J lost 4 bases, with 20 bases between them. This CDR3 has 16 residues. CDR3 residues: CASSLGRGRGNEKLFF. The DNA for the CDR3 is TGTGCCAGCTCCCTCGGGCGGGGTCGTGGTAATGAAAAACTGTTTTTT.

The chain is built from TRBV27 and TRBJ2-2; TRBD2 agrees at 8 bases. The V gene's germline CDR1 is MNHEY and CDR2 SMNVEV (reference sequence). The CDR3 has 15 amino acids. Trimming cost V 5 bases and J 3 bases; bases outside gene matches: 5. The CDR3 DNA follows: TGTGCCAGCAGTCCCCGGGGGGGGGACACCGGGGAGCTGTTTTTT. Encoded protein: CASSPRGGDTGELFF.

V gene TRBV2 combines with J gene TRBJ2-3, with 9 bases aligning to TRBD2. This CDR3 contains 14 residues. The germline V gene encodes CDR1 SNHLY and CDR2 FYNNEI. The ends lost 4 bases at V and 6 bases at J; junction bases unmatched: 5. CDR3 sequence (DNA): TGTGCCAGCAGTGGCCTAGCGGGAAGTGATACGCAGTATTTT. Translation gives CASSGLAGSDTQYF.

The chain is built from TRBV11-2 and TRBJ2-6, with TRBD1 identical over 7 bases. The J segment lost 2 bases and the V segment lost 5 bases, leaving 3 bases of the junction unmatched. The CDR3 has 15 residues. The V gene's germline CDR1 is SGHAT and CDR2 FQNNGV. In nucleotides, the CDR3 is TGTGCCAGCAGCCACGGGACAGCTGGGGCCAACGTCCTGACTTTC. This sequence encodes CASSHGTAGANVLTF.

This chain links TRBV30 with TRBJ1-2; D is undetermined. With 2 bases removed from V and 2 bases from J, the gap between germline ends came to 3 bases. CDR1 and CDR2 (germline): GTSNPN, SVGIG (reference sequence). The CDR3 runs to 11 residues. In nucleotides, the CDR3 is TGTGCCTGGAGTACCAACTATGGCTACACCTTC. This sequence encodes CAWSTNYGYTF. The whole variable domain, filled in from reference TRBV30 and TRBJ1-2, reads SQTIHQWPATLVQPVGSPLSLECTVEGTSNPNLYWYRQAAGRGLQLLFYSVGIGQISSEVPQNLSASRPQDRQFILSSKKLLLSDSGFYLCAWSTNYGYTFGSGTRLTVV.

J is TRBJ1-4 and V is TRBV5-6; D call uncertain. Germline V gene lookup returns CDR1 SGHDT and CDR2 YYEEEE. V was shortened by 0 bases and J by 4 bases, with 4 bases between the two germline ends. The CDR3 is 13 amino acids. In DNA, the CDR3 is TGTGCCAGCAGCTTGGCCGGTAATGAAAAACTGTTTTTT. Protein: CASSLAGNEKLFF.

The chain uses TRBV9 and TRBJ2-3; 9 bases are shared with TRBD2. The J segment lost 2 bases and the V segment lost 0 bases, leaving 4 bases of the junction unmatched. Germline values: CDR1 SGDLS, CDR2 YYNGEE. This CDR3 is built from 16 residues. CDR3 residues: CASSVGIAGATDTQYF. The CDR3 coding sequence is TGTGCCAGCAGCGTAGGGATAGCGGGAGCCACAGATACGCAGTATTTT. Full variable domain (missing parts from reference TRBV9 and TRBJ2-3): DSGVTQTPKHLITATGQRVTLRCSPRSGDLSVYWYQQSLDQGLQFLIQYYNGEERAKGNILERFSAQQFPDLHSELNLSSLELGDSALYFCASSVGIAGATDTQYFGPGTRLTVL.

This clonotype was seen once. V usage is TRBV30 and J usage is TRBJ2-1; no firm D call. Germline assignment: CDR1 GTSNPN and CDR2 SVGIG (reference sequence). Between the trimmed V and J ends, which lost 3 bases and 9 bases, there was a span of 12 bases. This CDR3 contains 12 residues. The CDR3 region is CAWSGYPGEQFF. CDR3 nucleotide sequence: TGTGCCTGGAGCGGCTACCCCGGTGAGCAGTTCTTC.

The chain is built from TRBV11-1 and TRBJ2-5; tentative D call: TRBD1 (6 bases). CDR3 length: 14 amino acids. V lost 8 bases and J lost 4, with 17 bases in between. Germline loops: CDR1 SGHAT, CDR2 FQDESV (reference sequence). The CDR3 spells CASGARGQTETQYF. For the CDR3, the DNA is TGTGCCAGCGGTGCTAGGGGACAAACAGAGACCCAGTACTTC.

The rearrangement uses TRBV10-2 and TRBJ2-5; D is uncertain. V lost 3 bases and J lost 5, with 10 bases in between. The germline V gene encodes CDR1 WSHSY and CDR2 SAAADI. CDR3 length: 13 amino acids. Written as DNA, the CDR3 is TGCGCCAGCAGTGATGCAGGCCTGGAGACCCAGTACTTC. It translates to CASSDAGLETQYF.

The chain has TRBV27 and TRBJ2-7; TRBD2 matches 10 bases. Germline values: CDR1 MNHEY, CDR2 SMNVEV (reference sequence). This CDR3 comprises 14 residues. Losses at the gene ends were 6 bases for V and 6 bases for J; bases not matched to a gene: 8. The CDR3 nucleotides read TGTGCCAGCAGGAAGCGGGAGGGCCCCGGCGAGCAGTACTTC. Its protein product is CASRKREGPGEQYF.

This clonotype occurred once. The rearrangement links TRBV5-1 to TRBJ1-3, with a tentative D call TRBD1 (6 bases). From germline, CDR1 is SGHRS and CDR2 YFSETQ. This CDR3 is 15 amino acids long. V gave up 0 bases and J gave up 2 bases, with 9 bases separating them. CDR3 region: CASSLDQGPGNTIYF. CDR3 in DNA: TGCGCCAGCAGCTTGGATCAGGGGCCTGGAAACACCATATATTTT.

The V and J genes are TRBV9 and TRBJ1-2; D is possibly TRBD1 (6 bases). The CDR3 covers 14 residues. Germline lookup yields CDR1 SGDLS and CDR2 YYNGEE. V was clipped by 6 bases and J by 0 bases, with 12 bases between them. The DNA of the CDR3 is TGTGCCAGCACCCAGACAGGTGCTAACTATGGCTACACCTTC. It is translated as CASTQTGANYGYTF. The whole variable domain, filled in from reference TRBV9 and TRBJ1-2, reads DSGVTQTPKHLITATGQRVTLRCSPRSGDLSVYWYQQSLDQGLQFLIQYYNGEERAKGNILERFSAQQFPDLHSELNLSSLELGDSALYFCASTQTGANYGYTFGSGTRLTVV.

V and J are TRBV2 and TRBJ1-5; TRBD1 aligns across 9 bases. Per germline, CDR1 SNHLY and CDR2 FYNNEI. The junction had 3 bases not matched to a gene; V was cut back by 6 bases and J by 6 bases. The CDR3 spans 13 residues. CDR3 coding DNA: TGTGCCAGCAGGGGACAGGGAGGTCAGCCCCAGCATTTT. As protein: CASRGQGGQPQHF.

This CDR3 is CASSLDRGRDGYTF. Here the CDR3 DNA reads TGTGCCAGCAGCCTTGACAGGGGGCGAGATGGCTACACCTTC. J is TRBJ1-2 and V is TRBV5-4, with 10 bases fitting TRBD1. Trimming at V came to 4 bases and at J to 6 bases, leaving 6 bases not matched to a gene. The CDR3 consists of 14 residues. CDR1 SGHNT and CDR2 YYREEE come from the germline V gene (reference sequence).

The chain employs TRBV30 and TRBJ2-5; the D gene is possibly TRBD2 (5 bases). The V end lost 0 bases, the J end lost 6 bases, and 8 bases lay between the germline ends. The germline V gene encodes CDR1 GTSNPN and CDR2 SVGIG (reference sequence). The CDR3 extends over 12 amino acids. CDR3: CAWSVPGKTQYF. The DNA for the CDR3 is TGTGCCTGGAGTGTTCCCGGGAAGACCCAGTACTTC.

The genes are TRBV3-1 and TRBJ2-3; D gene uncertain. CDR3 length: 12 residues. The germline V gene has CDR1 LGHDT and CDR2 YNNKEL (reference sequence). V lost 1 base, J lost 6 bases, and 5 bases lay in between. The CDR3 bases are TGTGCCAGCAGCCAAGGGCCCGATACGCAGTATTTT. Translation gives CASSQGPDTQYF.

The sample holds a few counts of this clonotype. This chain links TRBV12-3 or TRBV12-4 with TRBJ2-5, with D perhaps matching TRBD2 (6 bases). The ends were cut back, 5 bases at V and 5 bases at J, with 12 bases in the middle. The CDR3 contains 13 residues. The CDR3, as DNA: TGTGCCAGCAGTCTATTAGCGGAGGAGACCCAGTACTTC. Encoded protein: CASSLLAEETQYF.